A single TCR beta chain is shown here with its context. What it binds is unknown. The PCR had 60 Vbeta and 13 Jbeta primers. Libraries were prepared by immunoSEQ multiplex PCR; TCRdb keeps only in-frame clonotypes and omits some of them. The sample lists 150,000 to 200,000 clones, roughly 87% occurring once. Germline CDR1 and CDR2: LNHDA and SQIVND (reference sequence). The junction had 7 bases not matched to a gene; V was cut back by 6 bases and J by 3 bases. The CDR3 runs 15 residues. The data derive from a study of cytomegalovirus exposure and HLA in healthy donors. Study background: Samples from HLA-typed donors yielded approximately 80 million unique TCRs in an early data release. Regarding the study as a whole: As was reported, the classifier diagnosed cytomegalovirus status with high specificity and sensitivity.

This TCR derives from a man aged 50 to 59 in good health and CMV-seropositive. Sequencing was performed on PBMCs. The J gene is TRBJ2-2, the V gene TRBV19; the match to TRBD2 covers 7 bases. The CDR3 is CASSPGLLYTGELFF. CDR3 DNA: TGTGCCAGTAGCCCGGGACTACTTTACACCGGGGAGCTGTTTTTT.